These 16 T cell receptor beta chains came from one sample sequenced in a study of blood T cell repertoires in COVID-19. Repertoires were generated with immunoSEQ multiplex PCR, while TCRdb's copy carries only in-frame clones and drops some. The sample has roughly 270,000 clones; roughly 80% are singletons. The sample was PBMCs or T cells enriched from blood (not recorded which). These receptors all stem from a man aged 35 to 55 who had been exposed to COVID-19.

V usage is TRBV11-3 and J usage is TRBJ1-1; 9 bases map to TRBD1. The CDR3 is made up of 16 amino acids. The germline V gene has CDR1 SGHNT and CDR2 YENEEA. J lost 4 bases, V lost 4 bases, and 10 bases had no gene match. This CDR3 is CASSSGGTGISTEAFF. CDR3 DNA sequence: TGTGCCAGCAGCTCCGGTGGGACAGGGATTAGCACTGAAGCTTTCTTT.

CDR3 sequence reads: CASSPSRLAGGPATWEYF. CDR3 coding DNA: TGTGCCAGCAGTCCTTCGCGACTAGCGGGAGGGCCGGCTACCTGGGAGTACTTC. The chain recombines TRBV6-6 with TRBJ2-7; TRBD2 matches at 14 bases. The CDR3 contains 18 residues. Trimming removed 5 bases from V and 11 bases from J; junction bases left unmatched: 20. Germline lookup yields CDR1 MNHNY and CDR2 SVGAGI (reference sequence).

The V gene is TRBV7-8, the J gene TRBJ2-7; 8 bases match TRBD1. The J segment lost 2 bases and the V segment lost 5 bases, leaving 11 bases of the junction unmatched. Germline CDR1 is SGHVS and CDR2 is FQNEAQ. The CDR3 extends over 16 amino acids. The CDR3 nucleotides read TGTGCCAGCAGCCCCCTCGGGCAGGGGGCTACCTACGAGCAGTACTTC. It specifies CASSPLGQGATYEQYF.

This clone was seen only once. This chain uses TRBV6-5 with TRBJ1-4, with D maybe TRBD1 (5 bases). V dropped 4 bases and J dropped 8 bases, with 14 bases sitting between them. CDR3 length equals 14 residues. In germline, CDR1 is MNHEY, CDR2 SVGAGI. The CDR3 loop is CASSFDGGGEKLFF. DNA for the CDR3: TGTGCCAGCAGTTTTGACGGGGGTGGGGAAAAACTGTTTTTT.

A remark on this clone: At one end, the junction sequence differs from germline, possibly due to a read error. The chain couples TRBV3-1 (or the pseudogene TRBV3-2) to TRBJ2-5; TRBD2 might be the D (6 bases). From germline, CDR1 is LGHDT and CDR2 YNNKEL (reference sequence). This CDR3 is 11 amino acids long. The CDR3 protein is CASYGGEAQYF. The CDR3 DNA follows: TGTGCCAGCTACGGGGGAGAGGCCCAGTACTTC.

The rearrangement joins TRBV7-3 to TRBJ2-1; possible D gene TRBD1, 5 bases. V lost 5 bases, J lost 6 bases, and 17 bases lay in between. This CDR3 contains 15 residues. Germline V gene data show CDR1 as SGHTA and CDR2 as FQGTGA. CDR3 amino acids: CASSLSAPGANEQFF. The CDR3 DNA follows: TGTGCCAGCAGCCTTAGTGCCCCTGGGGCCAATGAGCAGTTCTTC.

This clone has just a few counts. CDR3 protein: CASSADRNTEAFF. CDR3 nucleotides: TGTGCCAGCAGTGCCGACAGGAACACTGAAGCTTTCTTT. The chain carries TRBV6-4 and TRBJ1-1; perhaps TRBD1 as D (5 bases). The CDR3 loop spans 13 amino acids. CDR1 is MRHNA and CDR2 is SNTAGT in the germline V gene. V lost 4 bases to trimming and J lost 1 base, with 7 bases between them.

The chain is built from TRBV18 and TRBJ2-3, with 8 bases lining up with TRBD2. Per germline, CDR1 KGHSH and CDR2 LQKENI. CDR3 length: 14 amino acids. V lost 5 bases and J lost 2; bases outside the gene matches: 3. As DNA, the CDR3 is TGTGCCAGCTCAGAACTAGCGGCCACAGATACGCAGTATTTT. The encoded protein is CASSELAATDTQYF.

The CDR3 DNA follows: TGTGCCAGCAGCTTTGCGGGACCCCAGTACGAGCAGTACTTC. It yields the protein CASSFAGPQYEQYF. The chain recombines TRBV5-4 with TRBJ2-7, with a weak D call TRBD2 (6 bases). Germline lookup yields CDR1 SGHNT and CDR2 YYREEE (reference sequence). The CDR3 contains 14 residues. V was pared by 2 bases and J by 4 bases, with 13 bases between.

This clone was counted between two and nine times. The V gene is TRBV7-3, the J gene TRBJ2-3; D may be TRBD2 (6 bases). Trimming stripped 2 bases from V and 0 bases from J, with 6 bases between. CDR3 length: 14 residues. Germline loops: CDR1 SGHTA, CDR2 FQGTGA. CDR3: CASSLGTSTDTQYF. CDR3 in DNA: TGTGCCAGCAGCTTAGGGACTAGCACAGATACGCAGTATTTT. The whole variable domain, remainder taken from reference TRBV7-3 and TRBJ2-3, is GAGVSQTPSNKVTEKGKYVELRCDPISGHTALYWYRQSLGQGPEFLIYFQGTGAADDSGLPNDRFFAVRPEGSVSTLKIQRTERGDSAVYLCASSLGTSTDTQYFGPGTRLTVL.

The genes are TRBV3-1 (or the pseudogene TRBV3-2) and TRBJ2-3; 8 bases are shared with TRBD2. Germline-derived CDR1 and CDR2 are LGHDT and YNNKEL (reference sequence). The V and J ends lost 0 bases and 4 bases, in that order; junction bases with no gene match: 12. This CDR3 has 18 residues. For the CDR3, the DNA is TGTGCCAGCAGCCAAGATCGTGGTAGCGGGACTTCCCCAGATACGCAGTATTTT. It encodes CASSQDRGSGTSPDTQYF.

The chain employs TRBV6-5 and TRBJ1-2, with 9 bases lining up with TRBD1. This CDR3 has 15 amino acids. From germline, CDR1 is MNHEY and CDR2 SVGAGI. V was pared by 7 bases and J by 3 bases, with 9 bases of the junction left unmatched. CDR3 region: CASTQLRQGDYGYTF. The DNA for the CDR3 is TGTGCCAGCACCCAACTCCGACAGGGGGACTATGGCTACACCTTC.

The chain couples TRBV9 to TRBJ1-2; the match to TRBD1 covers 8 bases. CDR1 SGDLS and CDR2 YYNGEE come from the germline V gene. Trimming at V came to 3 bases and at J to 4 bases, leaving 11 bases not matched to a gene. The CDR3 has 16 amino acids. This CDR3 reads CASSAHRQGSSYGYTF. The CDR3 DNA reads TGTGCCAGCAGCGCCCATAGACAGGGGAGCAGCTATGGCTACACCTTC.

For this clone: Different DNA sequences within this sample yield the same CDR3. The J gene is TRBJ1-1, the V gene TRBV6-5; no firm D call. The CDR3 is made up of 13 amino acids. Trimming cost V 2 bases and J 2 bases, with 6 bases left between them. CDR1 is MNHEY and CDR2 is SVGAGI in the germline V gene. CDR3 sequence (DNA): TGTGCCAGCAGTTACCGGGGAAACACTGAAGCTTTCTTT. It yields the protein CASSYRGNTEAFF.

The V and J genes are TRBV19 and TRBJ1-1; no reliable D call. Germline CDR1 and CDR2: LNHDA and SQIVND (reference sequence). V shed 0 bases and J shed 8 bases, with 13 bases lying between them. This CDR3 comprises 14 residues. CDR3 in amino acids: CASSIDHGRREAFF. In DNA, the CDR3 is TGTGCCAGTAGTATAGATCACGGTCGGAGGGAAGCTTTCTTT.

As DNA, the CDR3 is TGTGCCAGCAGCTTACTGGGACAAGGCCCCACGGTAAAGTACTTC. Protein product: CASSLLGQGPTVKYF. The chain is built from TRBV11-2 and TRBJ2-7, with D perhaps TRBD1 (6 bases). Trimming removed 2 bases from V and 11 bases from J, with 22 bases in between. Germline V gene data show CDR1 as SGHAT and CDR2 as FQNNGV. There are 15 residues in the CDR3. Supplemented by reference TRBV11-2 and TRBJ2-7, the full variable domain reads EAGVAQSPRYKIIEKRQSVAFWCNPISGHATLYWYQQILGQGPKLLIQFQNNGVVDDSQLPKDRFSAERLKGVDSTLKIQPAKLEDSAVYLCASSLLGQGPTVKYFGPGTRLTVT.